The clone carrying this T cell receptor beta chain came up a few times. Its antigen is not identified. TCRdb re-analysed the reads in MiXCR, keeping a single row per CDR3 protein. The table records 500,000 or so distinct CDR3 sequences, more than 15% of them present only once. These data come from a study of T cell repertoires in cytomegalovirus infection. Study-level information: From public TCR beta signatures came an indication of both CMV infection and matching HLA type.

Study outcomes and limitations: Identification of carriers of CMV plus the relevant HLA was achieved through cumulative public TCR beta family frequency. HLA-C-restricted CMV-specific TCR beta clonotypes were dominant in the ex vivo response.

The CDR3 is 13 amino acids. Trimming removed 7 bases from V and 8 bases from J; junction bases left unmatched: 6. Germline V gives CDR1 LNHDA, CDR2 SQIVND (reference sequence). The source is a human donor in good health (CMV status not recorded). Some clones in this sample may be carry-over from other donors' samples. This sequence joins TRBV19 and TRBJ2-1; 9 bases align to TRBD1. Sample: CD8+ T cells from PBMCs. CDR3 sequence reads: CASTGQGIYEQFF. CDR3 DNA sequence: TGTGCCAGTACGGGACAGGGTATCTATGAGCAGTTCTTC.